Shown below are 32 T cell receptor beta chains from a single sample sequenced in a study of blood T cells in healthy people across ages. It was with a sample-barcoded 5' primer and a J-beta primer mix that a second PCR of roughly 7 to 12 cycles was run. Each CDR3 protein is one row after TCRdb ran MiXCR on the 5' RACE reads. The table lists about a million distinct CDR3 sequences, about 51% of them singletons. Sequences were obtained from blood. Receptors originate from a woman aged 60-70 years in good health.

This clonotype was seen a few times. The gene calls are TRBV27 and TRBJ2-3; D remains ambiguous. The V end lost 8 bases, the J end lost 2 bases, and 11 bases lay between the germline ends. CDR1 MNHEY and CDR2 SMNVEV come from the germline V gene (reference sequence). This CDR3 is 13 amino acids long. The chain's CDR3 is CASGPYATDTQYF. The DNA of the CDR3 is TGTGCCAGCGGGCCTTATGCCACAGATACGCAGTATTTT.

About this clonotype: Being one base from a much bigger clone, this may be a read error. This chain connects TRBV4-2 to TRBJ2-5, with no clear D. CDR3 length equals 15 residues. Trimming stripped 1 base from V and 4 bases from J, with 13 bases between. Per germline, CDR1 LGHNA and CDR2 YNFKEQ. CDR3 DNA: TGTGCCAGCAGCCAAGTGGTAGCACTAAGAGAGACCCAGTACTTC. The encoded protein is CASSQVVALRETQYF.

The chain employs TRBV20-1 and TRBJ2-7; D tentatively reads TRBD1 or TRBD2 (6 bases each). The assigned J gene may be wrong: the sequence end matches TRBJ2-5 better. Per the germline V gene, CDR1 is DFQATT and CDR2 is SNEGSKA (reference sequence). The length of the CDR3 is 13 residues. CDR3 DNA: TGCAGTGGAAAGGGGGGCAGGTGGGAGACCCAGTACTTC. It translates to CSGKGGRWETQYF.

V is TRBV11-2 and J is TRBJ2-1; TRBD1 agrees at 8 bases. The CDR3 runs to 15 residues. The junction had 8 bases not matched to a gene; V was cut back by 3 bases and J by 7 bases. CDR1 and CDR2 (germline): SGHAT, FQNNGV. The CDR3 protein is CASSLDRDRRNEQFF. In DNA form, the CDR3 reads TGTGCCAGCAGCTTGGACAGGGATAGACGGAATGAGCAGTTCTTC.

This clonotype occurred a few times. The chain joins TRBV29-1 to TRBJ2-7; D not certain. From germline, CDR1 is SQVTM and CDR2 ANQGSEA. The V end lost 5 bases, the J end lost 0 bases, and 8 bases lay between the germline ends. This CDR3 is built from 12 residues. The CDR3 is CSVSLPSYEQYF. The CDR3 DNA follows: TGCAGCGTTAGTTTACCCTCCTACGAGCAGTACTTC.

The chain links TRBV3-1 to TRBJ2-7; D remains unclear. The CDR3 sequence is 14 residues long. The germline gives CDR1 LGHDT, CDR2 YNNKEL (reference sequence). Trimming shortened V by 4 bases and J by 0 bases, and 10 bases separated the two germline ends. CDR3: CASSRVPDSYEQYF. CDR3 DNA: TGTGCCAGCAGCCGCGTACCGGACTCCTACGAGCAGTACTTC.

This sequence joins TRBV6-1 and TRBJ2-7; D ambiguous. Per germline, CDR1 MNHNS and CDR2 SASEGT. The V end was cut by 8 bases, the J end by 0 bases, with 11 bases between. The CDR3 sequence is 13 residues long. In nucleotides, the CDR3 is TGTGCCAGCTTTCGACTCGACTCCTACGAGCAGTACTTC. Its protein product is CASFRLDSYEQYF.

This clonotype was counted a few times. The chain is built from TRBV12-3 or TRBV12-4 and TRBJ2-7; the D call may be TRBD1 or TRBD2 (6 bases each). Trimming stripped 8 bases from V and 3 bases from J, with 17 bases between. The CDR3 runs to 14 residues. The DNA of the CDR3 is TGTGCCAGCGGAGGGGGGCGGTTGTTCTACGAGCAGTACTTC. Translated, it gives CASGGGRLFYEQYF.

The CDR3 DNA sequence: TGCAGTGCAAGGCGGCCGAGCACAGATACGCAGTATTTT. Residues: CSARRPSTDTQYF. This chain uses TRBV20-1 with TRBJ2-3; D gene ambiguous. Germline V CDR1 and CDR2: DFQATT, SNEGSKA (reference sequence). V lost 6 bases and J lost 0, with 10 bases in between. This CDR3 contains 13 residues.

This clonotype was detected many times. The CDR3: CSVEDLANEQFF. The DNA of the CDR3 is TGCAGCGTTGAAGATCTTGCCAATGAGCAGTTCTTC. The V and J genes are TRBV29-1 and TRBJ2-1, with unresolved D. The CDR3 is 12 amino acids. V dropped 0 bases and J dropped 6 bases, with 6 bases sitting between them. Germline V gene data show CDR1 as SQVTM and CDR2 as ANQGSEA.

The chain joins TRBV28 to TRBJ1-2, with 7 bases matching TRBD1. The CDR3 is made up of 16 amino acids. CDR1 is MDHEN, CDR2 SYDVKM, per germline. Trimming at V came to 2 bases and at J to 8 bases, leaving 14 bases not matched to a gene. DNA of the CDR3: TGTGCCAGCAGTTTAACCCCGGGGACAGCCATGGGGGGCTACACCTTC. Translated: CASSLTPGTAMGGYTF.

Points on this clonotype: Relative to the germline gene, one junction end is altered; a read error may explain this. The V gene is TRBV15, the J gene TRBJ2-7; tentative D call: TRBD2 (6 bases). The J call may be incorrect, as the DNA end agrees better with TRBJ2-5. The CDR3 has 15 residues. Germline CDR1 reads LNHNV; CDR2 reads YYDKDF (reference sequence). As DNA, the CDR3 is TGTGCCACCGGCAGAGATGGGCAGGAGGGAGAGACCCAGTACTTC. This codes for CATGRDGQEGETQYF.

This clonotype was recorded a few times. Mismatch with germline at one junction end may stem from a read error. In DNA, the CDR3 is TGTGCCAGCAGTTTCGCGAATGTGGTGAATGGGCAGTTCTTC. Its translation: CASSFANVVNGQFF. The rearrangement uses TRBV28 and TRBJ2-1, with D hard to call. Germline V gene lookup returns CDR1 MDHEN and CDR2 SYDVKM. This CDR3 is built from 14 residues.

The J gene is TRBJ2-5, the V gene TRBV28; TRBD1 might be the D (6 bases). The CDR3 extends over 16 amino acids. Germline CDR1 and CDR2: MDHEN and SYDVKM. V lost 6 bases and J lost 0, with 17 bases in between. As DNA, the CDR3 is TGTGCCAGCAGACTACAGGGAGCAACGCACCAAGAGACCCAGTACTTC. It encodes CASRLQGATHQETQYF.

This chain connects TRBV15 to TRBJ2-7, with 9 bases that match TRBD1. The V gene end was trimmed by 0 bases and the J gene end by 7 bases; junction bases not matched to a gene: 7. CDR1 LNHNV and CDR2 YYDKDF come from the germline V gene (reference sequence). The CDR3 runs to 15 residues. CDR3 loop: CATSREGTGSNEQYF. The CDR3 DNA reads TGTGCCACCAGCAGAGAGGGGACAGGGAGCAATGAGCAGTACTTC.

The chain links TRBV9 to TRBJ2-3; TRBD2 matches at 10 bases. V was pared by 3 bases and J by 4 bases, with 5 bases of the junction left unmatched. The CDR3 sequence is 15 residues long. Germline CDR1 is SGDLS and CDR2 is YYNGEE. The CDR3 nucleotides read TGTGCCAGCAGCGGTCGTAGCGGGAGGCCAGATACGCAGTATTTT. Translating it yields CASSGRSGRPDTQYF.

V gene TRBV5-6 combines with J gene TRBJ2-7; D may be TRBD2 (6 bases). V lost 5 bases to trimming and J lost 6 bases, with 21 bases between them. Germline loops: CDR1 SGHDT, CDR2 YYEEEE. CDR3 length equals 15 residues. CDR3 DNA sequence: TGTGCCAGCAGACCCCGCGGGACGGGTGTCTCCGAGCAGTACTTC. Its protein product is CASRPRGTGVSEQYF.

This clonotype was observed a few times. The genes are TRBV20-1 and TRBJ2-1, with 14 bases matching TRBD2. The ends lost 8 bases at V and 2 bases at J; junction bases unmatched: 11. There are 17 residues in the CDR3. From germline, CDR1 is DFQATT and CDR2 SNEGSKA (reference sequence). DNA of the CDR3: TGCAGTCCCCAGGGACTAGCGGGAGTCGCCGCCTACAATGAGCAGTTCTTC. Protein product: CSPQGLAGVAAYNEQFF.

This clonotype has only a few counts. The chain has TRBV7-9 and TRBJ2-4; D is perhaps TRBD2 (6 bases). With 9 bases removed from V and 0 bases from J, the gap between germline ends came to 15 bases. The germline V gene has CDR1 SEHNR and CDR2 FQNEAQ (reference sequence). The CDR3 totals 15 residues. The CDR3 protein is CASAVREVAKNIQYF. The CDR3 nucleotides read TGTGCCAGTGCCGTGAGGGAGGTAGCCAAAAACATTCAGTACTTC.

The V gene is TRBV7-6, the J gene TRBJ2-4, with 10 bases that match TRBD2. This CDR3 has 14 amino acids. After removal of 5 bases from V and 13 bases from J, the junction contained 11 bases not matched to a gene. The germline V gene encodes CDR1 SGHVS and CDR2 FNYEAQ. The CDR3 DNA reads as TGTGCCAGCAGCGCTCTAGCGGGAGTGAGGGAGCAGTACTTC. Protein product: CASSALAGVREQYF.

The CDR3 DNA reads as TGTGCCACCAGCAGAGTTGAAGGGATCTCCTACGAGCAGTACTTC. As protein: CATSRVEGISYEQYF. The chain couples TRBV15 to TRBJ2-7, with D unclear. The germline V gene has CDR1 LNHNV and CDR2 YYDKDF (reference sequence). The CDR3 has 15 amino acids. V was pared by 1 base and J by 0 bases, with 10 bases between.

This CDR3 reads CASSINPRSYEQYF. CDR3 sequence (DNA): TGTGCCAGCAGCATAAACCCGAGGTCCTACGAGCAGTACTTC. The chain recombines TRBV9 with TRBJ2-7; D is uncertain. Deletions cut 4 bases from V and 1 base from J, with 12 bases between. The CDR3 length is 14 residues. Germline V gene sequence: CDR1 SGDLS, CDR2 YYNGEE.

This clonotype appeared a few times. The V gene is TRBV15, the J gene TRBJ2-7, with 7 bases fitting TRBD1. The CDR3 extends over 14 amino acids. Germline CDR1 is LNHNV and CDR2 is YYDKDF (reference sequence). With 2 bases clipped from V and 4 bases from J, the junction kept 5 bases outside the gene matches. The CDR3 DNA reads TGTGCCACCAGCAGATTAGGGGGCGGGTACGAGCAGTACTTC. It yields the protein CATSRLGGGYEQYF.

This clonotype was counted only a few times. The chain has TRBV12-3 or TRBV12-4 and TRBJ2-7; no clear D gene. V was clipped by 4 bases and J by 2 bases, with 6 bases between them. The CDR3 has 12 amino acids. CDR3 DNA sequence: TGTGCCAGCAGTTGGCAGACCTACGAGCAGTACTTC. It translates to CASSWQTYEQYF.

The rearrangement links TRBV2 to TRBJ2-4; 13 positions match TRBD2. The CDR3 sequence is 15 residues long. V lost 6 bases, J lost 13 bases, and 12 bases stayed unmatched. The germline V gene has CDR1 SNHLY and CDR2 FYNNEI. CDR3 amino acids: CASSPTSGRAWEQYF. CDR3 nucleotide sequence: TGTGCCAGCAGCCCCACTAGCGGGAGGGCCTGGGAGCAGTACTTC. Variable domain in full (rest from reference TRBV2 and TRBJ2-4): EPEVTQTPSHQVTQMGQEVILRCVPISNHLYFYWYRQILGQKVEFLVSFYNNEISEKSEIFDDQFSVERPDGSNFTLKIRSTKLEDSAMYFCASSPTSGRAWEQYFGAGTRLSVL.

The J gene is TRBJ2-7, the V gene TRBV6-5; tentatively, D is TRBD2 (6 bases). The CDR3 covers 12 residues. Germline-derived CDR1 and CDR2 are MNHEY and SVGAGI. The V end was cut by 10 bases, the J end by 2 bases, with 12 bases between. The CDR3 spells CATKWGAYEQYF. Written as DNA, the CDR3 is TGTGCCACCAAGTGGGGGGCCTACGAGCAGTACTTC.

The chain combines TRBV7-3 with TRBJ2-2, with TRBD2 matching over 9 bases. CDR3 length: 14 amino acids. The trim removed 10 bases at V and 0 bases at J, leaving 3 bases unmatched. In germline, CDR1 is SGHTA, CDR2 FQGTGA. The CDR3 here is CATSSGTNTGELFF. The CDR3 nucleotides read TGTGCCACCTCTAGCGGGACGAACACCGGGGAGCTGTTTTTT.

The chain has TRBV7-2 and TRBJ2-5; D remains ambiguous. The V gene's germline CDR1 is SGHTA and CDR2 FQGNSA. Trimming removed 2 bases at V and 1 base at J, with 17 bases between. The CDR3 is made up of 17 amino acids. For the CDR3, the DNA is TGTGCCAGCAGCTTAACTCCAGGCAGGCCCTTCCAAGAGACCCAGTACTTC. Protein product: CASSLTPGRPFQETQYF.

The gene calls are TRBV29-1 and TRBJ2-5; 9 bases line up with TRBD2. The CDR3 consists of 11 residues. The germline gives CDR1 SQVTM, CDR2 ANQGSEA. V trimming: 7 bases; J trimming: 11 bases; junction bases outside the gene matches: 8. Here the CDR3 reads CSGGLAYVQYF. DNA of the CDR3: TGCAGCGGGGGACTAGCCTACGTGCAGTACTTC. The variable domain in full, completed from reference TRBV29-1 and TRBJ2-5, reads SAVISQKPSRDICQRGTSLTIQCQVDSQVTMMFWYRQQPGQSLTLIATANQGSEATYESGFVIDKFPISRPNLTFSTLTVSNMSPEDSSIYLCSGGLAYVQYFGPGTRLLVL.

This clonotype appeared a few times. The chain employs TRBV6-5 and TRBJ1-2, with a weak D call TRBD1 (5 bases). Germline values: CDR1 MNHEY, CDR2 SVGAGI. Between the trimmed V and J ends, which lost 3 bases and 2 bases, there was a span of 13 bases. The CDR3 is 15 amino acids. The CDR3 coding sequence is TGTGCCAGCAGTTATGGCGGGACGGCAAACTATGGCTACACCTTC. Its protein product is CASSYGGTANYGYTF.

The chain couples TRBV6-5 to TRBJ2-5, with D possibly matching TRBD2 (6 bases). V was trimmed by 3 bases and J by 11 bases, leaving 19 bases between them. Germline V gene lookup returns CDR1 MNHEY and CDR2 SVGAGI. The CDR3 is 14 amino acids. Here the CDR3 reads CASSYTGVGLEQYF. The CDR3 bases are TGTGCCAGCAGTTATACGGGAGTGGGGTTGGAGCAGTACTTC.

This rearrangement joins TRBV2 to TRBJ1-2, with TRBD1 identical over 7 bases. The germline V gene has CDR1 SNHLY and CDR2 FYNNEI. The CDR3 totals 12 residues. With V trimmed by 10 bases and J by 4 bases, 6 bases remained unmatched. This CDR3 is CAKKGGGYGYTF. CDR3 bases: TGTGCCAAAAAAGGGGGCGGCTATGGCTACACCTTC.